A single sample gave rise to the 29 T cell receptor beta chains below, sequenced in a study of blood T cell repertoires in COVID-19. Sequencing used immunoSEQ multiplex PCR; TCRdb keeps in-frame clones, though not all of them. The sample includes some 150,000 clones, 75% to 90% of them seen just once. The sample comprised peripheral blood. The source of these receptors is a man in his fifties or sixties who had recovered from COVID-19.

This clone was counted once. V and J are TRBV2 and TRBJ2-7, with TRBD2 as a possible D gene (5 bases). The CDR3 sequence is 12 residues long. V lost 9 bases and J lost 3, with 12 bases in between. Germline CDR1 reads SNHLY; CDR2 reads FYNNEI. The CDR3 here is CASWTGLYEQYF. Here the CDR3 DNA reads TGTGCCAGTTGGACTGGCCTCTACGAGCAGTACTTC.

The genes are TRBV19 and TRBJ2-4, with a tentative D call TRBD1 (6 bases). The CDR3 has 14 amino acids. The V end was cut by 4 bases, the J end by 1 base, with 8 bases between. Per germline, CDR1 LNHDA and CDR2 SQIVND (reference sequence). CDR3 region: CASSNQGAKNIQYF. For the CDR3, the DNA is TGTGCCAGTAGTAACCAGGGGGCCAAAAACATTCAGTACTTC.

The J gene is TRBJ1-1, the V gene TRBV18; 8 bases match TRBD1. The CDR3 spans 18 residues. Trimming cost V 0 bases and J 0 bases; bases outside gene matches: 9. CDR1 is KGHSH and CDR2 is LQKENI in the germline V gene. For the CDR3, the DNA is TGTGCCAGCTCACCACCCTCTCAGGGGGCCCTTATGAACACTGAAGCTTTCTTT. Its translation is CASSPPSQGALMNTEAFF.

V gene TRBV6-6 combines with J gene TRBJ2-4, with 7 bases that match TRBD1. V lost 6 bases, J lost 0 bases, and 17 bases stayed unmatched. This CDR3 region has 19 residues. CDR1 and CDR2 from the germline V gene are MNHNY and SVGAGI (reference sequence). The CDR3 nucleotides read TGTGCCAGCAGCTCTAACAGGGGCTTAAATGACCTAGCCAAAAACATTCAGTACTTC. Translated: CASSSNRGLNDLAKNIQYF.

The V and J genes are TRBV29-1 and TRBJ2-3, with 15 nucleotides matching TRBD2. Germline V lookup: CDR1 SQVTM, CDR2 ANQGSEA. CDR3 length equals 14 residues. Trimming at V came to 7 bases and at J to 6 bases, leaving 5 bases not matched to a gene. The CDR3 sequence: CSAGTSGGWDTQYF. CDR3 sequence (DNA): TGCAGCGCCGGGACTAGCGGGGGGTGGGATACGCAGTATTTT.

Only one count was recorded for this clone. The rearrangement joins TRBV11-2 to TRBJ1-6; a weak D match, TRBD1 (5 bases). Per the germline V gene, CDR1 is SGHAT and CDR2 is FQNNGV. The ends were cut back, 0 bases at V and 8 bases at J, with 14 bases in the middle. This CDR3 has 16 amino acids. CDR3 protein: CASSLDLGVLDSPLHF. CDR3 DNA: TGTGCCAGCAGCTTAGATTTAGGGGTTCTTGATTCACCCCTCCACTTT.

V usage is TRBV12-5 and J usage is TRBJ1-5; D not resolved. The V end was cut by 0 bases, the J end by 4 bases, with 4 bases between. This CDR3 is 13 amino acids long. Germline V gene sequence: CDR1 LGHNT, CDR2 FRNRAP. The CDR3 DNA is TGTGCTAGTGGTTTGGTAGCAAATCAGCCCCAGCATTTT. Residues: CASGLVANQPQHF.

This chain uses TRBV6-5 with TRBJ1-2; 9 bases line up with TRBD1. J lost 4 bases, V lost 5 bases, and 5 bases had no gene match. The CDR3 extends over 14 amino acids. Germline V lookup: CDR1 MNHEY, CDR2 SVGAGI. The CDR3 DNA sequence: TGTGCCAGCAGTCCCGGGACAGGGCTCTATGGCTACACCTTC. Protein: CASSPGTGLYGYTF.

The rearrangement uses TRBV7-8 and TRBJ2-5; tentative D call: TRBD1 (6 bases). V was cut by 2 bases and J by 5 bases, with 18 bases left in between. CDR1 and CDR2 from the germline V gene are SGHVS and FQNEAQ. This CDR3 has 16 residues. The CDR3 sequence is CASSLLAPGEWETQYF. The CDR3 coding sequence is TGTGCCAGCAGCTTATTGGCGCCAGGGGAATGGGAGACCCAGTACTTC.

This clone occurred a few times. The chain is built from TRBV9 and TRBJ1-1; D remains unclear. V lost 4 bases and J lost 4, with 11 bases in between. This CDR3 is built from 13 residues. Germline assignment: CDR1 SGDLS and CDR2 YYNGEE. DNA of the CDR3: TGTGCCAGCAGCCCCCCGAGTTCCACTGAAGCTTTCTTT. Translation gives CASSPPSSTEAFF.

In its sample, this clone was seen once. The chain joins TRBV5-5 to TRBJ1-3; D unresolved. V lost 0 bases and J lost 2, with 9 bases in between. CDR3 length: 15 amino acids. The germline gives CDR1 SGHKS, CDR2 YYEKEE (reference sequence). This CDR3 is CASSLDQDPGNTIYF. The CDR3 DNA sequence: TGTGCCAGCAGCTTGGACCAGGATCCTGGAAACACCATATATTTT. Drawing the rest from reference TRBV5-5 and TRBJ1-3, the complete variable domain is DAGVTQSPTHLIKTRGQQVTLRCSPISGHKSVSWYQQVLGQGPQFIFQYYEKEERGRGNFPDRFSARQFPNYSSELNVNALLLGDSALYLCASSLDQDPGNTIYFGEGSWLTVV.

V gene TRBV10-2 combines with J gene TRBJ1-1; D uncertain. The CDR3 consists of 12 residues. CDR1 is WSHSY and CDR2 is SAAADI in the germline V gene. The V end was cut by 4 bases, the J end by 9 bases, with 12 bases between. The CDR3 here is CASSVWGVQAFF. The DNA for the CDR3 is TGCGCCAGCAGTGTTTGGGGAGTACAAGCTTTCTTT.

This chain links TRBV4-3 with TRBJ2-5; the D gene is possibly TRBD2 (6 bases). V was clipped by 3 bases and J by 1 base, with 15 bases between them. CDR3 length: 16 residues. Germline V lookup: CDR1 LGHNA, CDR2 YSLEER. CDR3 in amino acids: CASSQMDTSSQETQYF. The CDR3 coding sequence is TGCGCCAGCAGCCAGATGGATACTAGCAGCCAAGAGACCCAGTACTTC.

The chain combines TRBV6-5 with TRBJ2-1, with D possibly matching TRBD2 (6 bases). The germline V and J ends were trimmed by 5 bases and 6 bases, with 11 bases remaining between them. Germline values: CDR1 MNHEY, CDR2 SVGAGI. The CDR3 contains 13 residues. In DNA, the CDR3 is TGTGCCAGCAGTCTAGCGCGGCGCAATGAGCAGTTCTTC. Amino acids: CASSLARRNEQFF.

As concerns this clone: Within the sample, other DNA sequences also encode this same CDR3. V is TRBV6-2 or TRBV6-3 and J is TRBJ2-5, with 10 bases fitting TRBD2. CDR1 and CDR2 from the germline V gene are MNHEY and SVGEGT. V trimming: 0 bases; J trimming: 1 base; junction bases outside the gene matches: 2. The CDR3 consists of 16 residues. CDR3 amino acids: CASSYSSSGGQETQYF. CDR3 DNA: TGTGCCAGCAGTTACTCGTCTAGCGGGGGCCAAGAGACCCAGTACTTC.

This clone showed up just a few times. The rearrangement links TRBV30 to TRBJ1-6; D not resolved. V lost 0 bases and J lost 4, with 10 bases in between. The CDR3 is made up of 15 amino acids. Germline values: CDR1 GTSNPN, CDR2 SVGIG (reference sequence). The DNA of the CDR3 is TGTGCCTGGAGTGTACAGATAGATTATAATTCACCCCTCCACTTT. Its protein is CAWSVQIDYNSPLHF.

The V call is TRBV7-2, the J call TRBJ2-7; D is ambiguous. The CDR3 length is 14 residues. V shed 5 bases and J shed 2 bases, with 13 bases lying between them. In germline, CDR1 is SGHTA, CDR2 FQGNSA. CDR3 bases: TGTGCCAGCAGCGAATTATACAGTACCTACGAGCAGTACTTC. This codes for CASSELYSTYEQYF.

J is TRBJ2-2 and V is TRBV7-2; 7 bases line up with TRBD2. J gave up 1 base and V 3 bases, and 5 bases lay outside the gene matches. The CDR3 extends over 16 amino acids. Germline V gene sequence: CDR1 SGHTA, CDR2 FQGNSA. The CDR3 nucleotides are TGTGCCAGCAGCTTCGGGGCTAGCGGGAACACCGGGGAGCTGTTTTTT. Its translation is CASSFGASGNTGELFF. Variable domain in full (rest from reference TRBV7-2 and TRBJ2-2): GAGVSQSPSNKVTEKGKDVELRCDPISGHTALYWYRQSLGQGLEFLIYFQGNSAPDKSGLPSDRFSAERTGGSVSTLTIQRTQQEDSAVYLCASSFGASGNTGELFFGEGSRLTVL.

The chain couples TRBV3-1 (or the pseudogene TRBV3-2) to TRBJ1-5; 7 positions match TRBD1. V lost 4 bases, J lost 3 bases, and 12 bases stayed unmatched. The CDR3 spans 17 residues. CDR1 is LGHDT and CDR2 is YNNKEL in the germline V gene (reference sequence). The CDR3 sequence is CASSPFVGTEYNQPQHF. The CDR3 nucleotides read TGTGCCAGCAGCCCCTTTGTCGGGACAGAATACAATCAGCCCCAGCATTTT.

The V call is TRBV6-6, the J call TRBJ2-6, with D perhaps TRBD1 (6 bases). The CDR3 totals 15 residues. Trimming took 8 bases from V and 0 from J, leaving 11 bases between them. Germline CDR1 MNHNY, CDR2 SVGAGI (reference sequence). CDR3 DNA sequence: TGTGCCAGCGGGGCAGGGGACTCTGGGGCCAACGTCCTGACTTTC. Protein product: CASGAGDSGANVLTF.

The chain couples TRBV29-1 to TRBJ1-5; the match to TRBD1 covers 8 bases. Germline V gene sequence: CDR1 SQVTM, CDR2 ANQGSEA. Unmatched junction bases numbered 5, after V lost 6 bases and J lost 4 bases. CDR3 size: 13 residues. Here the CDR3 DNA reads TGCAGCGTGTCACAGGGGGTAAATCAGCCCCAGCATTTT. It is translated as CSVSQGVNQPQHF.

The chain's CDR3 is CASSLNSGFNEKLFF. The CDR3 DNA follows: TGTGCCAGCAGCCTTAACAGCGGCTTTAATGAAAAACTGTTTTTT. The chain employs TRBV7-9 and TRBJ1-4; D unresolved. Germline V lookup: CDR1 SEHNR, CDR2 FQNEAQ (reference sequence). The CDR3 is 15 amino acids. Trimming left V 5 bases short and J 4 bases short, with 14 bases between.

The V gene is TRBV9, the J gene TRBJ2-5; D possibly corresponds to TRBD1 (6 bases). V was trimmed by 4 bases and J by 5 bases, leaving 18 bases between them. The CDR3 extends over 15 amino acids. Germline CDR1 SGDLS, CDR2 YYNGEE. This CDR3 is CASSFTGHSRETQYF. DNA of the CDR3: TGTGCCAGCAGCTTTACGGGACATTCGCGGGAGACCCAGTACTTC.

V gene TRBV11-1 combines with J gene TRBJ1-2, with 11 bases that match TRBD1. The CDR3 is 13 residues long. From germline, CDR1 is SGHAT and CDR2 FQDESV (reference sequence). The V and J ends lost 5 bases and 8 bases, in that order; junction bases with no gene match: 4. The CDR3 nucleotides read TGTGCCAGCAGCCGGACAGGGGGCGCAGGCTACACCTTC. Its translation: CASSRTGGAGYTF.

This chain's CDR3 is CASSSGGGLAKNIQYF. The CDR3, as DNA: TGTGCCAGCAGCTCGGGCGGGGGGTTAGCCAAAAACATTCAGTACTTC. The chain has TRBV7-8 and TRBJ2-4; 8 nucleotides match TRBD2. The CDR3 extends over 16 amino acids. J gave up 0 bases and V 4 bases, and 5 bases lay outside the gene matches. Per the germline V gene, CDR1 is SGHVS and CDR2 is FQNEAQ.

The rearrangement joins TRBV6-6 to TRBJ2-5, with 9 nucleotides matching TRBD2. The CDR3 length is 17 residues. Per germline, CDR1 MNHNY and CDR2 SVGAGI (reference sequence). V shed 5 bases and J 3 bases; nucleotides not matched to a gene: 13. The CDR3 region is CASSPSGSGGTKETQYF. DNA of the CDR3: TGTGCCAGCAGTCCGTCAGGTAGCGGGGGAACTAAAGAGACCCAGTACTTC.

This clone was found once. This rearrangement joins TRBV7-7 to TRBJ2-5; D is possibly TRBD2 (6 bases). This CDR3 comprises 16 residues. V lost 5 bases and J lost 1, with 17 bases in between. The germline V gene encodes CDR1 SSHAT and CDR2 FNYEAQ (reference sequence). The CDR3 loop reads CASSPSISGFQETQYF. CDR3 coding DNA: TGTGCCAGCAGCCCAAGCATTAGCGGATTCCAAGAGACCCAGTACTTC.

The genes are TRBV30 and TRBJ1-2; D unclear. Trimming pared 1 base from V and 2 bases from J, leaving 5 bases between. This CDR3 is 12 amino acids long. CDR1 is GTSNPN, CDR2 SVGIG, per germline (reference sequence). The CDR3 region is CAWSAGNYGYTF. CDR3 nucleotide sequence: TGTGCCTGGAGTGCCGGGAACTATGGCTACACCTTC.

A note on this clone: The same CDR3 can be traced to other DNA sequences in this sample. CDR3 sequence reads: CATSRGDRGSTDTQYF. The CDR3 nucleotides read TGTGCCACCAGCAGGGGGGACAGGGGGTCGACAGATACGCAGTATTTT. The chain recombines TRBV15 with TRBJ2-3; 11 bases line up with TRBD1. V shed 3 bases and J 3 bases; nucleotides not matched to a gene: 5. Germline CDR1 and CDR2: LNHNV and YYDKDF (reference sequence). CDR3 length: 16 amino acids. Looking up the rest from reference TRBV15 and TRBJ2-3 gives the full variable domain: DAMVIQNPRYQVTQFGKPVTLSCSQTLNHNVMYWYQQKSSQAPKLLFHYYDKDFNNEADTPDNFQSRRPNTSFCFLDIRSPGLGDTAMYLCATSRGDRGSTDTQYFGPGTRLTVL.